This entry lists 2 T cell receptor beta chains sequenced from one sample in a study of blood T cell repertoires in COVID-19. Method: immunoSEQ multiplex PCR; TCRdb's copy keeps in-frame clones and lacks some. This sample carries around 130,000 clones, about 79% of them seen once, and the ten largest clones take about 17%. The material sequenced was peripheral blood. The receptors shown here come from a woman aged 50 to 60 with acute or convalescent COVID-19.

The genes are TRBV20-1 and TRBJ1-1, with D unresolved. The CDR3 covers 11 residues. Per germline, CDR1 DFQATT and CDR2 SNEGSKA (reference sequence). Trimming stripped 0 bases from V and 11 bases from J, with 10 bases between. CDR3 amino acids: CSARDRKEAFF. The CDR3 bases are TGCAGTGCTAGAGATCGGAAGGAGGCTTTCTTT.

CDR3 loop: CASARNRGPDYGYTF. The CDR3 DNA reads as TGTGCCAGCGCGCGGAACAGGGGGCCGGACTATGGCTACACCTTC. The V call is TRBV6-5, the J call TRBJ1-2, with 9 nucleotides matching TRBD1. The trim removed 8 bases at V and 3 bases at J, leaving 10 bases unmatched. The CDR3 sequence is 15 residues long. Germline CDR1 reads MNHEY; CDR2 reads SVGAGI.